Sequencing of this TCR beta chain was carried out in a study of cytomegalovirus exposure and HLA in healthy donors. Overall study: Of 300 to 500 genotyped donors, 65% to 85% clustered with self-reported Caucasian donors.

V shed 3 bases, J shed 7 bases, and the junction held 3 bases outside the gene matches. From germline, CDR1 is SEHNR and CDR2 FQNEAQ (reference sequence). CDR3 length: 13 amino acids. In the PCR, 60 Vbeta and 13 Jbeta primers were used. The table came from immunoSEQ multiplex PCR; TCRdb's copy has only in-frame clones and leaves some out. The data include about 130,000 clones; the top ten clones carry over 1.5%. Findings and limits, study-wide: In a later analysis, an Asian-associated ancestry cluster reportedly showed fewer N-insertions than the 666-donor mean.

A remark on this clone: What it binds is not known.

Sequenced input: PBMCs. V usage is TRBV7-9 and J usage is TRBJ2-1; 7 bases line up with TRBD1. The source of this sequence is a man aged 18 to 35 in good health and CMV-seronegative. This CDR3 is CASSFGQANEQFF. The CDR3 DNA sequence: TGTGCCAGCAGCTTCGGACAGGCGAATGAGCAGTTCTTC.